The clone carrying this T cell receptor (beta chain) was seen repeatedly, ten times or more. Its antigen is unidentified. This sample is part of a study of T cells in Graves' hyperthyroidism and ophthalmopathy. From germline, CDR1 is LNHDA and CDR2 SQIVND (reference sequence). V shed 4 bases and J shed 8 bases, with 17 bases lying between them. The CDR3 has 14 residues. The study, taken as a whole, reports: Ophthalmopathy got predicted by the model a median roughly 6.4 months before its onset. From stable hyperthyroidism, ophthalmopathy was separated by a 13 V-J model. Peripheral blood also featured most of the thyroid clonotypes expanded above 0.001.

Exclusion of a patient resulted from uncontrolled infection, other autoimmune disease, pregnancy or lactation. Researchers amplified the TCR beta CDR3 regions from RNA transcripts. In the first-round RT-PCR of the TCR CDR3, the HTBI primer set was used. Via MiXCR, TCRdb re-called the multiplex PCR reads, giving one row per CDR3 protein. The repertoire includes roughly 250,000 distinct CDR3 sequences, roughly 15% of them detected once, and 25% to 30% sits in the top ten. The sample comprised blood. The V gene is TRBV19, the J gene TRBJ1-1; no definite D call. This receptor was obtained from a woman between 18 and 29 years old with Graves' ophthalmopathy. CDR3 nucleotide sequence: TGTGCCAGTAGTAGGACGGGAGTAGACGGGGAAGCTTTCTTT. Its translation is CASSRTGVDGEAFF.